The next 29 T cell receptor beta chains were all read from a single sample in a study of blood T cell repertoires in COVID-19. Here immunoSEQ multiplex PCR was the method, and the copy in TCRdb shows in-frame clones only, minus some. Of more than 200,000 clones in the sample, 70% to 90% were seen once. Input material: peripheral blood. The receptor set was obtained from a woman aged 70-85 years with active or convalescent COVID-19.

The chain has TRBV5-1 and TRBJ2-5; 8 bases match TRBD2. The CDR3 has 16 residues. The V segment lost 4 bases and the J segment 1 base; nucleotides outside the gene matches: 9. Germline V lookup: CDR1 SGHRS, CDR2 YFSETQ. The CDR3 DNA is TGCGCCAGCAGCCAGAGAGCGGGAGAGATCCAAGAGACCCAGTACTTC. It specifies CASSQRAGEIQETQYF.

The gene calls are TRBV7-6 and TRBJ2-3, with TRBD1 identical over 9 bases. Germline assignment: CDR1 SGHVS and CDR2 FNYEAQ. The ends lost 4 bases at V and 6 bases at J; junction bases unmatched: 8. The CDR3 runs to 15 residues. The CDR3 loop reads CASSSRTGEADTQYF. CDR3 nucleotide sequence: TGTGCCAGCAGCTCCCGGACAGGGGAGGCGGATACGCAGTATTTT.

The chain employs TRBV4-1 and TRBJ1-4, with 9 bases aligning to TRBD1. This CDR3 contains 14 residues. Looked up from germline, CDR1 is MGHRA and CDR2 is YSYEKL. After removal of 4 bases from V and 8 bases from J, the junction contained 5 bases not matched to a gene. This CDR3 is CASSPGQGDEKLFF. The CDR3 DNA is TGCGCCAGCAGCCCGGGACAGGGAGACGAAAAACTGTTTTTT.

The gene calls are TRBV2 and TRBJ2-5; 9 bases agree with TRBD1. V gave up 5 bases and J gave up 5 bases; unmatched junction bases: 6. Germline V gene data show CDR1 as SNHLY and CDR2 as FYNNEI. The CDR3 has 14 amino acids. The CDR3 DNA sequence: TGTGCCAGCAGTCTACAGGGGGCTCGGGAGACCCAGTACTTC. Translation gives CASSLQGARETQYF.

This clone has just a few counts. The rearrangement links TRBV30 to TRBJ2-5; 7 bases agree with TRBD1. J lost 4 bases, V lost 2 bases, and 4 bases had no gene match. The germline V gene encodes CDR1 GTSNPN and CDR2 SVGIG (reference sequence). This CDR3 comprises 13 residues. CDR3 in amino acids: CAWSPGGRETQYF. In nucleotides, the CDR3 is TGTGCCTGGAGTCCAGGGGGTAGAGAGACCCAGTACTTC.

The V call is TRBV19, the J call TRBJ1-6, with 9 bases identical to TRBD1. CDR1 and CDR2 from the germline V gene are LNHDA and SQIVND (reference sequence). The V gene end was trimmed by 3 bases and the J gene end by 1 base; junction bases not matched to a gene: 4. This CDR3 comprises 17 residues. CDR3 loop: CASSIGTGNSYNSPLHF. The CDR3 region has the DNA TGTGCCAGTAGTATTGGGACAGGGAATTCCTATAATTCACCCCTCCACTTT. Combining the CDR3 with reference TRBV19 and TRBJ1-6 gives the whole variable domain DGGITQSPKYLFRKEGQNVTLSCEQNLNHDAMYWYRQDPGQGLRLIYYSQIVNDFQKGDIAEGYSVSREKKESFPLTVTSAQKNPTAFYLCASSIGTGNSYNSPLHFGNGTRLTVT.

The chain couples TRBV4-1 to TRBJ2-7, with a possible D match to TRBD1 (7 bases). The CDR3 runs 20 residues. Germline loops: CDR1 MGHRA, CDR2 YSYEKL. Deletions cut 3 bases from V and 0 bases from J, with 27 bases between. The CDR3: CASSQTIRRGRTDSSYEQYF. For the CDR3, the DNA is TGCGCCAGCAGCCAGACCATCAGGAGGGGGCGGACAGATAGCTCCTACGAGCAGTACTTC.

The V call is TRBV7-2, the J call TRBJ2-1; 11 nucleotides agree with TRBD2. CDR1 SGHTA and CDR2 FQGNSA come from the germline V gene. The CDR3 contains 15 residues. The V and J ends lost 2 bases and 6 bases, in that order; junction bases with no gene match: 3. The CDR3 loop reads CASSLPGLAGNEQFF. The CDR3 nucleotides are TGTGCCAGCAGCTTACCAGGACTAGCGGGCAATGAGCAGTTCTTC.

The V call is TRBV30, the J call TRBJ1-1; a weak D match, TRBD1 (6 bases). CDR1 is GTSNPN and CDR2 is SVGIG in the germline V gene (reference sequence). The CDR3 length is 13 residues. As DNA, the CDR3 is TGTGCTTCCTCCGGGACACTGAACACTGAAGCTTTCTTT. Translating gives CASSGTLNTEAFF. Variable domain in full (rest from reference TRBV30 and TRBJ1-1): SQTIHQWPATLVQPVGSPLSLECTVEGTSNPNLYWYRQAAGRGLQLLFYSVGIGQISSEVPQNLSASRPQDRQFILSSKKLLLSDSGFYLCASSGTLNTEAFFGQGTRLTVV.

The CDR3 nucleotides are TGTGCCAGCAGCGGGCGCGGGTGGTTCGATACGCAGTATTTT. Protein sequence: CASSGRGWFDTQYF. V usage is TRBV14 and J usage is TRBJ2-3, with a possible D match to TRBD2 (5 bases). The germline CDR1 and CDR2 sequences are SGHDN and FVKESK. The CDR3 contains 14 residues. Trimming pared 5 bases from V and 6 bases from J, leaving 15 bases between.

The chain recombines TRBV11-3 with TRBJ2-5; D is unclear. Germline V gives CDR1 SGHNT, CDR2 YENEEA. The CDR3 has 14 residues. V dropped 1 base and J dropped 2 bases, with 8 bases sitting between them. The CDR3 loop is CASSLGAGQETQYF. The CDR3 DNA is TGTGCCAGCAGCTTAGGGGCAGGTCAAGAGACCCAGTACTTC.

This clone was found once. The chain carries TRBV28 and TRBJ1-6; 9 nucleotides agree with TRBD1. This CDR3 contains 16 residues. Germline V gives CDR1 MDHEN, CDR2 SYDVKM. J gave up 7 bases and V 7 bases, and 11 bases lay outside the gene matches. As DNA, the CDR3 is TGTGCCAGCACCTCCTTTACAGGGGGCGACAATTCACCCCTCCACTTT. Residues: CASTSFTGGDNSPLHF.

Here the CDR3 reads CASSLSGVSYEQYF. CDR3 in DNA: TGTGCCAGCAGTTTATCAGGGGTCTCCTACGAGCAGTACTTC. This chain connects TRBV28 to TRBJ2-7; the D gene is possibly TRBD1 (6 bases). The V end was cut by 1 base, the J end by 0 bases, with 7 bases between. Germline V lookup: CDR1 MDHEN, CDR2 SYDVKM. The length of the CDR3 is 14 residues. The variable domain in full, completed from reference TRBV28 and TRBJ2-7, reads DVKVTQSSRYLVKRTGEKVFLECVQDMDHENMFWYRQDPGLGLRLIYFSYDVKMKEKGDIPEGYSVSREKKERFSLILESASTNQTSMYLCASSLSGVSYEQYFGPGTRLTVT.

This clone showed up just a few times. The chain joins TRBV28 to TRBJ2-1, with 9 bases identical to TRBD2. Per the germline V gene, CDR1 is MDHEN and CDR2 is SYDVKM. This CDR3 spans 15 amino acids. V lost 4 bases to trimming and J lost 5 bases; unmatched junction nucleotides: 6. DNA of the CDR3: TGTGCCAGCAGTTATGCTAGCGGGGTACACAATGAGCAGTTCTTC. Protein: CASSYASGVHNEQFF.

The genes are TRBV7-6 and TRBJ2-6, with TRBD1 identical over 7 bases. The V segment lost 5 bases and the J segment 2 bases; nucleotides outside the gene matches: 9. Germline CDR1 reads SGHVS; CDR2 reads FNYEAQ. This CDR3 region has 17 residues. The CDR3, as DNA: TGTGCCAGCAGCGCCCGGGACAGCAGAACTGGGGCCAACGTCCTGACTTTC. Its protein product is CASSARDSRTGANVLTF.

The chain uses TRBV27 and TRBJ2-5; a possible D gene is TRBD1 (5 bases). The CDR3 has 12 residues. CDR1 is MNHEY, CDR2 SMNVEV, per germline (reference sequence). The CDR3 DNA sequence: TGTCACCATCTGGGGCAGGGCGAGACCCAGTACTTC. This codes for CHHLGQGETQYF.

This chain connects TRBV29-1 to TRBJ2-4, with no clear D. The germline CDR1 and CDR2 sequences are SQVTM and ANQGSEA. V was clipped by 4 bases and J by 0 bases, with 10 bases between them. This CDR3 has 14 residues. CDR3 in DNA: TGCAGCGTTGTTAGTGCAATAGCCAAAAACATTCAGTACTTC. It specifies CSVVSAIAKNIQYF.

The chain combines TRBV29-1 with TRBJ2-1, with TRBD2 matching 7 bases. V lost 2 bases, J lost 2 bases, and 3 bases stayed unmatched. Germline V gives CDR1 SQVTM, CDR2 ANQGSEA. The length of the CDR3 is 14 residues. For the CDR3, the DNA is TGCAGCGTTGAACCTAGCGGTACCTACAATGAGCAGTTCTTC. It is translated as CSVEPSGTYNEQFF.

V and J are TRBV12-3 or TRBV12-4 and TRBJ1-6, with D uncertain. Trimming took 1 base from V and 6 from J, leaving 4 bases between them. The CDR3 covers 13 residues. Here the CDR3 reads CASSLDFNSPLHF. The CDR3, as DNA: TGTGCCAGCAGTTTAGACTTTAATTCACCCCTCCACTTT.

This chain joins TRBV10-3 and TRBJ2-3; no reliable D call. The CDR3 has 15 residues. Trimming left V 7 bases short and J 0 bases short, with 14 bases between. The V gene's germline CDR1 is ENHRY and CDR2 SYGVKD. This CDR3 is CAITGGQSSTDTQYF. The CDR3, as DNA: TGTGCCATCACAGGTGGGCAGTCTAGCACAGATACGCAGTATTTT.

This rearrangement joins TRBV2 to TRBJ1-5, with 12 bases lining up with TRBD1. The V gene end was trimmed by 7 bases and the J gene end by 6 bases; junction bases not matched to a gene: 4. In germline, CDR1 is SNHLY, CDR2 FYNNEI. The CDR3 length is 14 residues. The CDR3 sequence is CASTGQGAGQPQHF. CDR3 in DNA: TGTGCCAGCACGGGACAGGGGGCGGGTCAGCCCCAGCATTTT. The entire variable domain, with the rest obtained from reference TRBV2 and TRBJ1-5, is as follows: EPEVTQTPSHQVTQMGQEVILRCVPISNHLYFYWYRQILGQKVEFLVSFYNNEISEKSEIFDDQFSVERPDGSNFTLKIRSTKLEDSAMYFCASTGQGAGQPQHFGDGTRLSIL.

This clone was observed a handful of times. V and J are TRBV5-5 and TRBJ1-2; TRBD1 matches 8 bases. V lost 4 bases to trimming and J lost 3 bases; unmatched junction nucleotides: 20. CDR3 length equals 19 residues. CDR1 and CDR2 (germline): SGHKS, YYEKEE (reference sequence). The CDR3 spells CASSPVTGQETNGDYGYTF. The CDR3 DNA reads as TGTGCCAGCAGCCCGGTAACGGGACAGGAAACAAACGGAGACTATGGCTACACCTTC.

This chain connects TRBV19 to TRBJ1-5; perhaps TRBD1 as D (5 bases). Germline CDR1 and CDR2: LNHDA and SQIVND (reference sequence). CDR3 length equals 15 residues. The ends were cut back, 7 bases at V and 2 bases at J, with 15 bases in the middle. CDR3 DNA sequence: TGTGCCAGTAACGGGGGGGAGGCGGGCAATCAGCCCCAGCATTTT. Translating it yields CASNGGEAGNQPQHF.

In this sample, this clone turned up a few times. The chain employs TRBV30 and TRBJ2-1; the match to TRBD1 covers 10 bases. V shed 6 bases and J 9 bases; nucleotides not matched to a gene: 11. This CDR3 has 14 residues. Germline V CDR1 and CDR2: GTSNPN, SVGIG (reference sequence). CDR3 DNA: TGTGCCTGCCATCGGGGACAGGGGATTGGTGAGCAGTTCTTC. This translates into CACHRGQGIGEQFF.

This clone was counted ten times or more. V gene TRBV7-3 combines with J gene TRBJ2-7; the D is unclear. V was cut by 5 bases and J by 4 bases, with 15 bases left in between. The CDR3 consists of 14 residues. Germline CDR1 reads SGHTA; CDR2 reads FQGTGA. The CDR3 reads CASSPRPGLYEQYF. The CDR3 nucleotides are TGTGCCAGCAGCCCCCGCCCCGGTCTTTACGAGCAGTACTTC. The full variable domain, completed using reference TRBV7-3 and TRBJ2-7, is GAGVSQTPSNKVTEKGKYVELRCDPISGHTALYWYRQSLGQGPEFLIYFQGTGAADDSGLPNDRFFAVRPEGSVSTLKIQRTERGDSAVYLCASSPRPGLYEQYFGPGTRLTVT.

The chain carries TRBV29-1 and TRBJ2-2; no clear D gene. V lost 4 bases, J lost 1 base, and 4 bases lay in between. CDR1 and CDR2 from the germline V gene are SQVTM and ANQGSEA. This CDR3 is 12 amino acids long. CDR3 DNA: TGCAGCGTTGGTCAGAACACCGGGGAGCTGTTTTTT. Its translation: CSVGQNTGELFF.

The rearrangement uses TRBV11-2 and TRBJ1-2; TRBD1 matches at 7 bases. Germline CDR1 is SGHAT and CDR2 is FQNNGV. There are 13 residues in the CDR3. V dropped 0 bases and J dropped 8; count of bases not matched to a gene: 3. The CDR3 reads CASSLEGGRGYTF. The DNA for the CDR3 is TGTGCCAGCAGCTTAGAAGGGGGCCGAGGCTACACCTTC. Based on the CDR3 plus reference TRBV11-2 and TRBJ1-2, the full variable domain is EAGVAQSPRYKIIEKRQSVAFWCNPISGHATLYWYQQILGQGPKLLIQFQNNGVVDDSQLPKDRFSAERLKGVDSTLKIQPAKLEDSAVYLCASSLEGGRGYTFGSGTRLTVV.

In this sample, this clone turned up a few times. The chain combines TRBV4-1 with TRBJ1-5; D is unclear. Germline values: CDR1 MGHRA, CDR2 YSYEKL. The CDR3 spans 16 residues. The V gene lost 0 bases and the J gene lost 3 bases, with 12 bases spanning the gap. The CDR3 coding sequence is TGCGCCAGCAGCCAAGAGGGTTGGGGAGACAATCAGCCCCAGCATTTT. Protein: CASSQEGWGDNQPQHF.

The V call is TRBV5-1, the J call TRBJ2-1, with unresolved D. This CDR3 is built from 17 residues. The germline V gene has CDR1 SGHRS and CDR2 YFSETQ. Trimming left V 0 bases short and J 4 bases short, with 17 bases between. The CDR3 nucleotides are TGCGCCAGCAGCTTGGTACCCGACTTGTCCTTTTACAATGAGCAGTTCTTC. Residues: CASSLVPDLSFYNEQFF.